This record covers a single TCR beta chain. CDR1 is SGHNT and CDR2 is YYREEE in the germline V gene (reference sequence). The length of the CDR3 is 15 residues. Unmatched junction bases numbered 4, after V lost 2 bases and J lost 4 bases. These data originate in a study of beta chain features in type 1 diabetes. Every isolated RNA sample was fully reverse transcribed, so sequencing captured expressed TCRB transcripts. The repertoire was sequenced with immunoSEQ multiplex PCR; TCRdb's copy has only in-frame clones and lacks some. The table lists fewer than 350,000 clones, around a fifth of them singletons.

The genes are TRBV5-4 and TRBJ2-2, with TRBD1 matching 8 bases. The receptor was isolated from a woman aged 18 to 35 in good health. Sequencing used naive CD4+ T cells from blood. For the CDR3, the DNA is TGTGCCAGCAGCTTAGGGACAGGTCCCACCGGGGAGCTGTTTTTT. Protein product: CASSLGTGPTGELFF. Full variable domain (missing parts from reference TRBV5-4 and TRBJ2-2): ETGVTQSPTHLIKTRGQQVTLRCSSQSGHNTVSWYQQALGQGPQFIFQYYREEENGRGNFPPRFSGLQFPNYSSELNVNALELDDSALYLCASSLGTGPTGELFFGEGSRLTVL.